This TCR beta chain came from a study of blood T cell repertoires in COVID-19. As for the study in general: COVID-19 samples, acute and convalescent, were from the United States, Italy and Spain. Sources were T cells, B-cell-depleted T cells, or PBMCs; the material itself was cDNA or gDNA.

The CDR3 has 16 residues. J gave up 4 bases and V 1 base, and 5 bases lay outside the gene matches. CDR1 and CDR2 from the germline V gene are MGHRA and YSYEKL. Participant age was roughly 18 to 95 years, and participants resided in roughly 25 US areas. Original processing methods: It was from reference gene primer amplification that nucleated cell counts were estimated. Clones were read by immunoSEQ multiplex PCR, and TCRdb kept only the in-frame ones, dropping some. V and J calls and clone size are those listed in that table; D and trimming were worked out from the DNA. The table includes some 200,000 clones, more than 80% detected once.

The sequencing sample was made of PBMCs or T cells enriched from blood (not recorded which). This rearrangement joins TRBV4-1 to TRBJ2-7; TRBD1 matches at 12 bases. The receptor was isolated from a woman in her thirties or forties with acute COVID-19. As DNA, the CDR3 is TGCGCCAGCAGCCAAGGGGACAGGGGGCTTTTTTACGAGCAGTACTTC. It yields the protein CASSQGDRGLFYEQYF.